This TCR beta chain was found in a study of cytomegalovirus exposure and HLA in healthy donors. For the study at large: Around 76% of 350 to 400 genotyped donors fell in the Caucasian-associated ancestry cluster.

CDR1 is SGHAT, CDR2 FQNNGV, per germline. V gave up 3 bases and J gave up 7 bases; unmatched junction bases: 1. The CDR3 contains 12 residues. General study findings and limits: In vitro assays verified that three CMV-associated chains recognized CMV antigens specifically. In a later analysis, productive TCRs from donors in an Asian-associated ancestry cluster reportedly carried fewer N-insertions than the cohort mean.

The PCR used 60 Vbeta and 13 Jbeta primers. Assay: immunoSEQ multiplex PCR; the TCRdb copy retains only in-frame clones and omits some. The data contain approximately 110,000 clones, 70% to 80% of them singletons. This clone has more than one count but fewer than ten. Its antigen is currently unknown. Sequencing was carried out using PBMCs. The TCR comes from a woman in her thirties or forties in good health and CMV-seropositive. The chain uses TRBV11-2 and TRBJ1-1; 8 nucleotides agree with TRBD1. DNA of the CDR3: TGTGCCAGCAGCTTCGGACAGGGTGAAGCTTTCTTT. Protein: CASSFGQGEAFF. Full variable domain (missing parts from reference TRBV11-2 and TRBJ1-1): EAGVAQSPRYKIIEKRQSVAFWCNPISGHATLYWYQQILGQGPKLLIQFQNNGVVDDSQLPKDRFSAERLKGVDSTLKIQPAKLEDSAVYLCASSFGQGEAFFGQGTRLTVV.